The 11 T cell receptor beta chains below were found in one sample sequenced in a study of blood T cells in healthy people across ages (dated by TCRdb to between 2015 and 2016). The library was produced with 5' RACE. Sequencer: Illumina HiSeq 2500. A second PCR of about 7 to 12 cycles was run with a J-beta primer mix and a sample-barcoded 5' primer. The public reads were run again by TCRdb, first through fastp at Q25 and then through MiXCR, and only productive beta chains were kept. Rows with a matching CDR3 protein are joined into one entry that keeps the most common DNA and genes. The sample profile shows 1 million to 1.2 million distinct CDR3 sequences; approximately 38% of them were found once. The top ten constitute approximately 14% of the sample. Material: blood. These receptors were collected from a man aged 18 to 30 in good health.

A note on this clonotype: One end of the junction fails to match germline, which may point to a read error. The V call is TRBV7-9, the J call TRBJ2-3; 9 bases line up with TRBD2. This CDR3 is built from 16 residues. In germline, CDR1 is SEHNR, CDR2 FQNEAQ (reference sequence). The CDR3 coding sequence is TGTGCCAGCAGCCCCATAGCGGGGGCCTCCACAGATATGCAGTATTTT. Amino acids: CASSPIAGASTDMQYF.

This clonotype was counted only a few times. This chain links TRBV6-1 with TRBJ1-1; D gene uncertain. The CDR3 is 13 residues long. Trimming cost V 1 base and J 5 bases, with 8 bases left between them. The V gene's germline CDR1 is MNHNS and CDR2 SASEGT. The CDR3 DNA follows: TGTGCCAGCAGTGAAGGAGAACCAACTGAAGCTTTCTTT. Amino acid sequence: CASSEGEPTEAFF.

The V call is TRBV7-9, the J call TRBJ2-1; TRBD2 aligns across 8 bases. Germline V lookup: CDR1 SEHNR, CDR2 FQNEAQ (reference sequence). With V trimmed by 4 bases and J by 4 bases, 6 bases remained unmatched. This CDR3 has 15 residues. CDR3 in amino acids: CASSSAGEDYNEQFF. The CDR3 DNA follows: TGTGCCAGCAGCTCAGCGGGGGAGGATTACAATGAGCAGTTCTTC.

This chain joins TRBV7-3 and TRBJ1-1; D unclear. The CDR3 loop spans 15 amino acids. CDR1 is SGHTA, CDR2 FQGTGA, per germline. V lost 1 base to trimming and J lost 1 base, with 10 bases between them. The CDR3 DNA reads as TGTGCCAGCAGCTTAAGGGGAGGCAAGAACACTGAAGCTTTCTTT. Residues: CASSLRGGKNTEAFF.

The rearrangement joins TRBV24-1 to TRBJ1-1; the D is unclear. Trimming took off 3 bases at V and 0 bases at J, with 7 bases between the two ends. Germline CDR1 reads KGHDR; CDR2 reads SFDVKD. The CDR3 spans 14 residues. CDR3 DNA sequence: TGTGCCACCAGTGATGGCCCGGTGAACACTGAAGCTTTCTTT. Protein: CATSDGPVNTEAFF.

The J gene is TRBJ2-1, the V gene TRBV20-1; 10 bases are shared with TRBD1. The J call may not be correct, given that the DNA end is closer to TRBJ2-7. Germline V CDR1 and CDR2: DFQATT, SNEGSKA (reference sequence). This CDR3 has 16 residues. CDR3: CSATHPGQGIYNEQYF. The CDR3 DNA reads as TGCAGTGCTACACACCCGGGACAGGGGATCTACAATGAGCAGTACTTC.

The chain has TRBV7-8 and TRBJ2-1; 9 bases agree with TRBD1. Germline V lookup: CDR1 SGHVS, CDR2 FQNEAQ. The CDR3 sequence is 14 residues long. J gave up 7 bases and V 7 bases, and 8 bases lay outside the gene matches. CDR3 amino acids: CASTRDRVKNEQFF. CDR3 in DNA: TGTGCCAGCACCCGGGACAGGGTTAAGAATGAGCAGTTCTTC.

As concerns this clonotype: One end of the junction is discordant with germline, which a read error may explain. The V call is TRBV2, the J call TRBJ2-2, with TRBD2 matching 12 bases. This CDR3 region has 14 residues. Germline V lookup: CDR1 SNHLY, CDR2 FYNNEI. For the CDR3, the DNA is TGTGTCAGCACTAGCGGGGGGTTCACCGGGGAGCTGTTTTTT. Translating gives CVSTSGGFTGELFF.

The V and J genes are TRBV3-1 and TRBJ2-7; TRBD2 might be the D (7 bases). CDR1 is LGHDT and CDR2 is YNNKEL in the germline V gene (reference sequence). The CDR3 spans 16 residues. V gave up 7 bases and J gave up 7 bases, with 26 bases separating them. The CDR3 DNA reads as TGTGCCAGCACCAAACGGGGGGCTAGCTCCTACAATGAGCAGTACTTC. It codes for CASTKRGASSYNEQYF.

This clonotype was picked up a small number of times. The chain combines TRBV12-3 or TRBV12-4 with TRBJ2-1, with D possibly being TRBD1 or TRBD2 (5 bases each). V lost 10 bases and J 4 bases, leaving 14 bases between the germline ends. This CDR3 spans 13 amino acids. The DNA for the CDR3 is TGTGCCACGTCGGGACCCTATTACAATGAGCAGTTCTTC. Residues: CATSGPYYNEQFF.

The sample holds a few counts of this clonotype. The chain uses TRBV4-1 and TRBJ1-6; D is unresolved. Trimming pared 3 bases from V and 10 bases from J, leaving 13 bases between. The CDR3 is 14 amino acids. Germline loops: CDR1 MGHRA, CDR2 YSYEKL. CDR3 bases: TGCGCCAGCAGCCATGCCGATACCCCATCACCCCTCCACTTT. Protein: CASSHADTPSPLHF.